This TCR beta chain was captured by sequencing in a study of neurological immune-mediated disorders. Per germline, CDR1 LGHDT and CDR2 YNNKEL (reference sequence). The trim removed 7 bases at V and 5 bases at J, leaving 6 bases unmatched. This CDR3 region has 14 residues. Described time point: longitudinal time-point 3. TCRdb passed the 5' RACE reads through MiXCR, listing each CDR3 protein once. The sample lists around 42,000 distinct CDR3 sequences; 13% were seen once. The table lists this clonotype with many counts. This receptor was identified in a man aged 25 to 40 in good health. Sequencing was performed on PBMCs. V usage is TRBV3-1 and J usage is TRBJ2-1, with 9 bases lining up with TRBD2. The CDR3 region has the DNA TGTGCCAGCATAGGGGCGGGAGGGAACAATGAGCAGTTCTTC. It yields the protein CASIGAGGNNEQFF.